The 30 T cell receptor beta chains in this list originate from one sample, sequenced in a study of blood T cell repertoires in COVID-19 (dated by TCRdb to the early 2020s). Libraries were built with the immunoSEQ multiplex PCR assay. TCRdb mirrors the immuneACCESS table, restricted to in-frame sequences. Some clones are absent from its copies; in checked studies, under half trace to an unresolved V gene, and the reason for the others is unknown. This sample comprises some 460,000 clones, around 90% of them detected only once. Together, the top ten hold around 1.8% of the sample. Sample: PBMCs or T cells enriched from blood (not recorded which). The receptors shown here come from a woman under 30 with acute COVID-19.

This clone has just one count. The CDR3 loop is CASSFAILHSTNEKLFF. In DNA, the CDR3 is TGTGCCAGCAGTTTCGCGATCCTCCATTCAACTAATGAAAAACTGTTTTTT. This chain uses TRBV27 with TRBJ1-4; D remains ambiguous. The CDR3 extends over 17 amino acids. Looked up from germline, CDR1 is MNHEY and CDR2 is SMNVEV (reference sequence). V was shortened by 3 bases and J by 0 bases, with 14 bases between the two germline ends.

The V and J genes are TRBV3-1 (or the pseudogene TRBV3-2) and TRBJ1-2, with unresolved D. Germline-derived CDR1 and CDR2 are LGHDT and YNNKEL (reference sequence). The CDR3 contains 15 residues. V lost 5 bases and J 7 bases, leaving 20 bases between the germline ends. CDR3 loop: CASSAPWASVSGYTF. For the CDR3, the DNA is TGTGCCAGCAGCGCCCCTTGGGCGTCGGTCAGTGGCTACACCTTC.

This sequence joins TRBV27 and TRBJ1-1; possibly TRBD1 for D (5 bases). The CDR3 loop spans 15 amino acids. Between the trimmed V and J ends, which lost 1 base and 5 bases, there was a span of 14 bases. Germline CDR1 is MNHEY and CDR2 is SMNVEV (reference sequence). The CDR3 DNA reads TGTGCCAGCAGTTTATTGGGTGGGGGGGGGACTGAAGCTTTCTTT. It translates to CASSLLGGGGTEAFF.

As DNA, the CDR3 is TGTGCCTGGCGGACAGGAGTAAGACCTGAAGCTTTCTTT. Its protein is CAWRTGVRPEAFF. V is TRBV30 and J is TRBJ1-1, with 7 bases lining up with TRBD1. The germline CDR1 and CDR2 sequences are GTSNPN and SVGIG (reference sequence). The CDR3 is made up of 13 amino acids. V was clipped by 5 bases and J by 6 bases; unmatched bases: 9.

The chain is built from TRBV2 and TRBJ2-7; no clear D. CDR3 length equals 14 residues. V was clipped by 11 bases and J by 0 bases, with 17 bases between them. The germline V gene has CDR1 SNHLY and CDR2 FYNNEI. CDR3 region: CASQRAPSSYEQYF. The CDR3 coding sequence is TGTGCCTCCCAGCGAGCTCCTAGCTCCTACGAGCAGTACTTC.

This clone was observed a single time. The V gene is TRBV7-9, the J gene TRBJ2-3; the D is unclear. Trimming shortened V by 2 bases and J by 0 bases, and 18 bases separated the two germline ends. This CDR3 has 18 residues. Germline CDR1 is SEHNR and CDR2 is FQNEAQ (reference sequence). The CDR3 nucleotides read TGTGCCAGCAGCTTAATGCCCTTGGGCAGATCTAGCACAGATACGCAGTATTTT. Its translation is CASSLMPLGRSSTDTQYF.

The chain has TRBV7-9 and TRBJ1-2; no definite D call. The germline V gene has CDR1 SEHNR and CDR2 FQNEAQ (reference sequence). V was pared by 4 bases and J by 0 bases, with 9 bases between. The CDR3 runs to 14 residues. CDR3 in amino acids: CASSWSRTNYGYTF. DNA for the CDR3: TGTGCCAGCAGCTGGTCCAGAACTAACTATGGCTACACCTTC.

The chain couples TRBV30 to TRBJ2-5; D possibly corresponds to TRBD1 (5 bases). CDR3 length: 14 amino acids. The germline gives CDR1 GTSNPN, CDR2 SVGIG (reference sequence). Trimming cost V 0 bases and J 3 bases, with 11 bases left between them. CDR3 loop: CAWSVVGREETQYF. In DNA, the CDR3 is TGTGCCTGGAGTGTAGTTGGCAGGGAAGAGACCCAGTACTTC.

The V gene is TRBV9, the J gene TRBJ1-1; 7 nucleotides align to TRBD1. This CDR3 has 14 residues. Looked up from germline, CDR1 is SGDLS and CDR2 is YYNGEE. V lost 4 bases and J lost 2; bases outside the gene matches: 5. In DNA, the CDR3 is TGTGCCAGCAGCACGCGGGACAGCAACACTGAAGCTTTCTTT. Translation: CASSTRDSNTEAFF.

This rearrangement joins TRBV7-8 to TRBJ2-1; D may be TRBD2 (6 bases). The V gene lost 1 base and the J gene lost 3 bases, with 10 bases spanning the gap. The CDR3 covers 15 residues. Germline lookup yields CDR1 SGHVS and CDR2 FQNEAQ. This CDR3 reads CASSLVDYLYNEQFF. The CDR3 DNA follows: TGTGCCAGCAGCTTAGTGGACTACCTCTACAATGAGCAGTTCTTC. Full variable domain (rest looked up from reference TRBV7-8 and TRBJ2-1): GAGVSQSPRYKVAKRGQDVALRCDPISGHVSLFWYQQALGQGPEFLTYFQNEAQLDKSGLPSDRFFAERPEGSVSTLKIQRTQQEDSAVYLCASSLVDYLYNEQFFGPGTRLTVL.

The chain uses TRBV3-1 (or the pseudogene TRBV3-2) and TRBJ2-4; 9 nucleotides match TRBD1. This CDR3 region has 14 residues. The junction had 3 bases not matched to a gene; V was cut back by 2 bases and J by 7 bases. Germline V gene data show CDR1 as LGHDT and CDR2 as YNNKEL (reference sequence). CDR3 coding DNA: TGTGCCAGCAGCCAAAACGGACAGGGGAACATTCAGTACTTC. Translating it yields CASSQNGQGNIQYF.

This clone was detected only once. The rearrangement uses TRBV29-1 and TRBJ1-2; D is perhaps TRBD1 (5 bases). Deletions cut 4 bases from V and 0 bases from J, with 9 bases between. CDR3 length equals 13 residues. The germline CDR1 and CDR2 sequences are SQVTM and ANQGSEA. CDR3 DNA sequence: TGCAGCGTTGGGGGGGTAGCTAACTATGGCTACACCTTC. Amino acid sequence: CSVGGVANYGYTF.

The V call is TRBV7-8, the J call TRBJ2-5; weak D call: TRBD2 (6 bases). V was clipped by 3 bases and J by 5 bases, with 19 bases between them. The CDR3 length is 16 residues. Germline assignment: CDR1 SGHVS and CDR2 FQNEAQ. The CDR3 sequence: CASSLERLEWRETQYF. In nucleotides, the CDR3 is TGTGCCAGCAGCTTGGAGAGACTAGAATGGAGGGAGACCCAGTACTTC.

This clone was counted only a few times. The chain is built from TRBV3-1 (or the pseudogene TRBV3-2) and TRBJ1-1, with TRBD1 matching over 9 bases. The germline V gene encodes CDR1 LGHDT and CDR2 YNNKEL (reference sequence). This CDR3 is 13 amino acids long. Trimming at V came to 7 bases and at J to 10 bases, leaving 10 bases not matched to a gene. CDR3 DNA sequence: TGTGCCAGCACCACCGGACAGGGGAGTGGAGCTTTCTTT. It encodes CASTTGQGSGAFF.

The V gene is TRBV18, the J gene TRBJ2-5; 7 bases match TRBD2. The junction had 14 bases not matched to a gene; V was cut back by 5 bases and J by 5 bases. This CDR3 has 16 amino acids. Germline V CDR1 and CDR2: KGHSH, LQKENI. The CDR3 is CASSGSGLPSGETQYF. CDR3 nucleotide sequence: TGTGCCAGCTCAGGATCGGGACTACCCTCCGGGGAGACCCAGTACTTC.

The chain is built from TRBV7-9 and TRBJ2-1, with 10 bases aligning to TRBD2. The junction had 15 bases not matched to a gene; V was cut back by 7 bases and J by 6 bases. The germline CDR1 and CDR2 sequences are SEHNR and FQNEAQ (reference sequence). CDR3 length: 17 residues. CDR3 nucleotide sequence: TGTGCCAGCATCAACTCGGGCGGTCTAGCGGGAGTCAATGAGCAGTTCTTC. Protein: CASINSGGLAGVNEQFF.

This chain uses TRBV6-5 with TRBJ1-1; 9 bases map to TRBD1. Germline V lookup: CDR1 MNHEY, CDR2 SVGAGI. Unmatched junction bases numbered 9, after V lost 6 bases and J lost 10 bases. The CDR3 spans 13 residues. The CDR3 here is CASRALPGQGAFF. CDR3 DNA sequence: TGTGCCAGCAGAGCACTACCGGGACAGGGAGCTTTCTTT.

This clone was counted between two and nine times. CDR3 DNA sequence: TGTGCCAGCAGTAAGACTCGCGGACAGGGAGGCTATGGCTACACCTTC. Translated, it gives CASSKTRGQGGYGYTF. This chain uses TRBV28 with TRBJ1-2; 8 positions match TRBD1. J gave up 4 bases and V 5 bases, and 12 bases lay outside the gene matches. The germline V gene has CDR1 MDHEN and CDR2 SYDVKM. The CDR3 covers 16 residues.

The chain couples TRBV7-2 to TRBJ2-1, with D possibly being TRBD2 (5 bases). Germline loops: CDR1 SGHTA, CDR2 FQGNSA. This CDR3 comprises 14 residues. V lost 3 bases to trimming and J lost 5 bases, with 11 bases between them. The CDR3 DNA reads as TGTGCCAGCAGCTTCCGGACTGGTGACAATGAGCAGTTCTTC. This codes for CASSFRTGDNEQFF. Full variable domain (outside the CDR3, taken from reference TRBV7-2 and TRBJ2-1): GAGVSQSPSNKVTEKGKDVELRCDPISGHTALYWYRQSLGQGLEFLIYFQGNSAPDKSGLPSDRFSAERTGGSVSTLTIQRTQQEDSAVYLCASSFRTGDNEQFFGPGTRLTVL.

The chain couples TRBV4-3 to TRBJ2-5, with a possible D match to TRBD1 (6 bases). Trimming shortened V by 1 base and J by 4 bases, and 13 bases separated the two germline ends. From germline, CDR1 is LGHNA and CDR2 YSLEER. This CDR3 comprises 15 residues. CDR3 amino acids: CASSQAPGAGETQYF. Written as DNA, the CDR3 is TGCGCCAGCAGCCAAGCCCCAGGGGCTGGAGAGACCCAGTACTTC.

This chain connects TRBV7-2 to TRBJ2-1; 7 bases are a match to TRBD2. The CDR3 is 14 amino acids. V lost 5 bases to trimming and J lost 4 bases; unmatched junction nucleotides: 5. Germline loops: CDR1 SGHTA, CDR2 FQGNSA. CDR3 nucleotides: TGTGCCAGCAGCGGACTAGTAGTTTACAATGAGCAGTTCTTC. Translating gives CASSGLVVYNEQFF.

V gene TRBV15 combines with J gene TRBJ1-3; the D gene is possibly TRBD1 (6 bases). The V gene lost 6 bases and the J gene lost 0 bases, with 9 bases spanning the gap. The CDR3 length is 14 residues. CDR1 is LNHNV and CDR2 is YYDKDF in the germline V gene (reference sequence). CDR3 loop: CATSRTDSGNTIYF. The CDR3 nucleotides read TGTGCCACCAGTAGGACAGACTCTGGAAACACCATATATTTT.

V gene TRBV25-1 combines with J gene TRBJ2-6; D not certain. CDR1 is MGHDK and CDR2 is SYGVNS in the germline V gene. Trimming took off 1 base at V and 0 bases at J, with 4 bases between the two ends. The CDR3 covers 15 residues. CDR3 in DNA: TGTGCCAGCAGTGAATTCAACTCTGGGGCCAACGTCCTGACTTTC. Protein sequence: CASSEFNSGANVLTF.

The chain carries TRBV28 and TRBJ2-1; maybe TRBD1 (6 bases). The CDR3 extends over 12 amino acids. Germline values: CDR1 MDHEN, CDR2 SYDVKM. V lost 6 bases to trimming and J lost 10 bases, with 13 bases between them. The CDR3 here is CASRQTGSEQFF. The CDR3 DNA reads as TGTGCCAGCAGGCAGACAGGTAGCGAGCAGTTCTTC. Full variable domain (missing parts from reference TRBV28 and TRBJ2-1): DVKVTQSSRYLVKRTGEKVFLECVQDMDHENMFWYRQDPGLGLRLIYFSYDVKMKEKGDIPEGYSVSREKKERFSLILESASTNQTSMYLCASRQTGSEQFFGPGTRLTVL.

This sequence joins TRBV9 and TRBJ1-1; no reliable D call. CDR3 length equals 13 residues. Trimming shortened V by 4 bases and J by 1 base, and 8 bases separated the two germline ends. Germline V gives CDR1 SGDLS, CDR2 YYNGEE. CDR3 region: CASSIQSNTEAFF. For the CDR3, the DNA is TGTGCCAGCAGCATCCAATCGAACACTGAAGCTTTCTTT.

The J gene is TRBJ2-2, the V gene TRBV18; 7 bases agree with TRBD1. Germline lookup yields CDR1 KGHSH and CDR2 LQKENI. The ends lost 6 bases at V and 0 bases at J; junction bases unmatched: 7. CDR3 length: 16 residues. This CDR3 reads CASSPPTGANTGELFF. The CDR3 region has the DNA TGTGCCAGCTCCCCCCCTACAGGGGCGAACACCGGGGAGCTGTTTTTT.

As regards this clone: Additional DNA sequences in this sample encode the identical CDR3. This chain links TRBV2 with TRBJ2-1, with D uncertain. With 8 bases removed from V and 3 bases from J, the gap between germline ends came to 5 bases. In germline, CDR1 is SNHLY, CDR2 FYNNEI. The CDR3 consists of 11 residues. The CDR3 DNA is TGTGCCAGCTCCAGCTACAATGAGCAGTTCTTC. Protein product: CASSSYNEQFF.

This chain joins TRBV27 and TRBJ2-7, with 10 bases lining up with TRBD2. CDR3 size: 15 residues. Germline CDR1 MNHEY, CDR2 SMNVEV (reference sequence). J was trimmed by 3 bases and V by 4 bases; bases with no gene match: 6. CDR3 sequence reads: CASSYLAGAVYEQYF. The CDR3 DNA reads as TGTGCCAGCAGTTATCTAGCGGGAGCCGTCTACGAGCAGTACTTC.

The gene calls are TRBV5-1 and TRBJ1-3; D not resolved. The CDR3 contains 14 residues. The V and J ends lost 4 bases and 0 bases respectively, with 8 bases between them. The germline V gene has CDR1 SGHRS and CDR2 YFSETQ. CDR3 coding DNA: TGCGCCAGCAGCGAACGGTACTCTGGAAACACCATATATTTT. This gives the protein CASSERYSGNTIYF.

The chain recombines TRBV19 with TRBJ1-1, with TRBD1 as a possible D gene (5 bases). CDR1 is LNHDA and CDR2 is SQIVND in the germline V gene (reference sequence). The CDR3 runs to 15 residues. V was pared by 4 bases and J by 1 base, with 13 bases between. CDR3 sequence (DNA): TGTGCCAGTAGTAAACGGACACTGGGGAACACTGAAGCTTTCTTT. Translation gives CASSKRTLGNTEAFF.